This entry features one T cell receptor (beta chain) sequence. Researchers ran the PCR with 60 Vbeta and 13 Jbeta primers. Assay: immunoSEQ multiplex PCR; the TCRdb copy retains only in-frame clones and omits some. The sample includes 50,000 or so clones, 60% to 80% seen only once; the top ten take around 2.5%. CDR1 is SGHDN and CDR2 is FVKESK in the germline V gene. CDR3 length: 14 amino acids. Trimming cost V 4 bases and J 3 bases; bases outside gene matches: 3. These data belong to a study of cytomegalovirus exposure and HLA in healthy donors. Sequencing was done on a sample of PBMCs. V usage is TRBV14 and J usage is TRBJ2-7, with 10 bases that match TRBD1. This receptor was identified in a woman between 40 and 50 years old in good health and CMV-seropositive. The CDR3 bases are TGTGCCAGCAGCCCCGACAGGGGGCTCTACGAGCAGTACTTC. Protein product: CASSPDRGLYEQYF. Supplemented by reference TRBV14 and TRBJ2-7, the full variable domain reads EAGVTQFPSHSVIEKGQTVTLRCDPISGHDNLYWYRRVMGKEIKFLLHFVKESKQDESGMPNNRFLAERTGGTYSTLKVQPAELEDSGVYFCASSPDRGLYEQYFGPGTRLTVT.